This T cell receptor beta chain was identified during a study of blood T cell repertoires in COVID-19. About the research overall: Samples of COVID-19 (acute and convalescent) were obtained from the United States, Italy and Spain. T cells, B-cell-depleted T cells, or PBMCs supplied cDNA or gDNA.

Source study methods: For nucleated cells, counts were estimated from reference gene primer amplification. Produced via immunoSEQ multiplex PCR; TCRdb's table is partial and in-frame only. V, J and clone size are taken as reported in that table, and D and trimming were inferred from the DNA itself. The sample contains some 16,000 clones, about 90% of which appear only once. V shed 0 bases and J 5 bases; nucleotides not matched to a gene: 4. The CDR3 extends over 15 amino acids. Germline V CDR1 and CDR2: SGHRS, YFSETQ. The TCR sequence derives from a human donor in a cohort sampled during active COVID-19. The specimen sequenced was peripheral blood. J is TRBJ2-4 and V is TRBV5-1, with 8 bases lining up with TRBD1. The CDR3 spells CASSLAVTGENIQYF. CDR3 in DNA: TGCGCCAGCAGCTTGGCTGTGACAGGGGAAAACATTCAGTACTTC.